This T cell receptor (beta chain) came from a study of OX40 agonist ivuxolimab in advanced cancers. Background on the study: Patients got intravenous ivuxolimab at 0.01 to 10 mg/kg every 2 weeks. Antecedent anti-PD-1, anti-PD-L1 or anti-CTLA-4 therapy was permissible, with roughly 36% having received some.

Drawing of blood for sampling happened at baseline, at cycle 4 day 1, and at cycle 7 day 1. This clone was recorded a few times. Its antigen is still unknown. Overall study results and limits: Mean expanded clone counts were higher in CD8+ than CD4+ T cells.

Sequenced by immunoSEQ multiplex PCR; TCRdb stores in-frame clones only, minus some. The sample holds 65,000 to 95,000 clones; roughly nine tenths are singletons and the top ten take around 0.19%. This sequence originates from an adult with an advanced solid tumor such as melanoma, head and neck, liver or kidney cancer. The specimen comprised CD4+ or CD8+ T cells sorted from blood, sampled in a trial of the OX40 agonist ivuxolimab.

The CDR3 region is CASSEYLAAFF. DNA of the CDR3: TGTGCCAGCAGTGAATACCTAGCCGCGTTCTTC. The chain carries TRBV6-1 and TRBJ2-1, with a possible D match to TRBD2 (5 bases). This CDR3 region has 11 residues. Germline loops: CDR1 MNHNS, CDR2 SASEGT. Trimming cost V 2 bases and J 15 bases, with 11 bases left between them.